This T cell receptor beta chain appears in the sequencing data of a study of untreated major depressive disorder. Findings and limits, study-wide: CD4+ T cells from depressed patients used TRBV05-01 (Vbeta 5.1) more often than controls.

Only in-frame clones appear in the TCRdb table, and some are missing; sequencing was by immunoSEQ multiplex PCR. Here the sample spans 10,000 to 15,000 clones, under 95% being singletons. As regards this clone: Its antigen is undetermined.

V dropped 4 bases and J dropped 0; count of bases not matched to a gene: 9. This CDR3 has 19 amino acids. Germline V gives CDR1 ENHRY, CDR2 SYGVKD. The TCR sequence derives from a woman in her thirties with major depressive disorder. The chain couples TRBV10-3 to TRBJ2-3; TRBD2 matches 14 bases. Sequencing input: CD4+ T cells from PBMCs. CDR3 amino acids: CAISAPPGLAGVSTDTQYF. The CDR3 region has the DNA TGTGCCATCAGTGCCCCTCCGGGACTAGCGGGAGTTAGCACAGATACGCAGTATTTT.